This TCR beta chain emerged from a study of post-analysis software for immune sequencing data. Study-wide context: Courses of disease covered relapsing-remitting, secondary progressive and progressive-relapsing multiple sclerosis.

Study-wide results and limits: When compared against controls, multiple sclerosis patients showed significantly lower normalized Chao1 diversity. Comparison of patients with controls showed five TRBV segments more frequent in patients, TRBV5-6, TRBV5-1 and TRBV20-1 among them.

Prepared libraries of TCR beta cDNA carried unique molecular identifiers. Hundreds of thousands of cDNA molecules came from 1 to 10 million T cells. TCRdb reprocessed the PCR reads via MiXCR and lists one record per CDR3 protein. The table includes hundreds of thousands of distinct CDR3 sequences, around 27% detected once. This clonotype was counted a few times. Its specificity is unknown. V dropped 4 bases and J dropped 9; count of bases not matched to a gene: 8. Germline V CDR1 and CDR2: LGHNA, YNFKEQ. The CDR3 loop spans 14 amino acids. The clonotype originates from a girl between 5 and 17 years old with multiple sclerosis. This chain joins TRBV4-2 and TRBJ1-2, with 10 positions matching TRBD1. Source material: blood. CDR3 in DNA: TGTGCCAGCAGCCTCGGACAGGGGGTCCCTAGCTACACCTTC. Protein sequence: CASSLGQGVPSYTF.